This T cell receptor beta chain was sequenced for a study of CD8 T cells in ankylosing spondylitis. Whole-study results and caveats: The study identified a TCR beta motif of roughly eight highly homologous variants that appeared characteristic of ankylosing spondylitis blood. Researchers reportedly found disease-linked clones significantly enriched in matched ankylosing spondylitis synovial fluid.

Trimming removed 7 bases from V and 5 bases from J; junction bases left unmatched: 16. The CDR3 is made up of 16 amino acids. Germline assignment: CDR1 SGHDT and CDR2 YYEEEE. Libraries of TCR beta came from quantitative 5'-RACE with molecular barcodes. TCRdb re-derived calls from the 5' RACE reads in MiXCR, one entry per CDR3 protein. This sample has 130,000 or so distinct CDR3 sequences, with roughly 10% found just once. This clonotype was counted at least ten times. The antigen is not known. The chain combines TRBV5-6 with TRBJ2-5; 8 nucleotides agree with TRBD2. Specimen: blood, either unsorted or a sorted T cell fraction (not recorded which). This TCR was recovered from a female donor with ankylosing spondylitis or in good health (not recorded which). The CDR3 coding sequence is TGTGCCAGCTTTACCAACCGACTAGCGAGGGTTGAGACCCAGTACTTC. Protein sequence: CASFTNRLARVETQYF.